The present T cell receptor (beta chain) was sequenced within a study of naive and memory T cell subsets. The study's findings and limits: Naive repertoires, especially CD8, held a few larger clonotypes, possibly memory cells re-expressing CD45RA.

The trim removed 7 bases at V and 1 base at J, leaving 13 bases unmatched. CDR1 is MNHEY and CDR2 is SVGAGI in the germline V gene. The CDR3 loop spans 19 amino acids. The beta constant-region primer was an equimolar mix of two oligonucleotides covering TRBC1 and TRBC2. Ligated cDNA was amplified by four rounds of PCR with nested alpha and beta constant-region primers and SP2. TCRdb called the UMI-ligation and nested PCR reads again in MiXCR, with one record for every CDR3 protein. The repertoire holds about 150,000 distinct CDR3 sequences, with over 20% as singletons. This clonotype occurred a few times. The antigen remains undetermined.

The receptor comes from a human donor in good health. Sequencing was carried out using naive CD4+ T cells from blood. The chain couples TRBV6-5 to TRBJ2-6; TRBD1 matches 10 bases. CDR3 sequence reads: CASTPTLDRGWSGANVLTF. The CDR3 nucleotides read TGTGCCAGCACCCCTACGCTGGACAGGGGGTGGTCTGGGGCCAACGTCCTGACTTTC.